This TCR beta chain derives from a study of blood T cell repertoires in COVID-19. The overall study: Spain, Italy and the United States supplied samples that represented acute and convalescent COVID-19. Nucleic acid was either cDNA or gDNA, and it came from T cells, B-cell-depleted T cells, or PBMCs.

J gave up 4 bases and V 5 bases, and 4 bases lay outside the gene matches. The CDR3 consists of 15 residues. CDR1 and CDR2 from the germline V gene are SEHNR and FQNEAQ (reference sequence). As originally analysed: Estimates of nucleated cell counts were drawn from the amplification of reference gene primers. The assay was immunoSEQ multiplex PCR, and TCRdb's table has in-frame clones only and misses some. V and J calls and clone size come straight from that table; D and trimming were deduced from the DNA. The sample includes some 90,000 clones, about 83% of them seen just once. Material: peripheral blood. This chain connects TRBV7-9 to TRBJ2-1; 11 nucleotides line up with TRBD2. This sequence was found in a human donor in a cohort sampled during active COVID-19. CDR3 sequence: CASSELAGVYNEQFF. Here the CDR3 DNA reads TGTGCCAGCAGCGAACTAGCGGGAGTTTACAATGAGCAGTTCTTC. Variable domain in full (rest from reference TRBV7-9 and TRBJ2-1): DTGVSQNPRHKITKRGQNVTFRCDPISEHNRLYWYRQTLGQGPEFLTYFQNEAQLEKSRLLSDRFSAERPKGSFSTLEIQRTEQGDSAMYLCASSELAGVYNEQFFGPGTRLTVL.